The 6 T cell receptor beta chains given below trace back to one sample, sequenced in a study of metastatic and nonmetastatic thyroid tumors. With MiXCR, TCRdb reprocessed the PCR reads. In the table there are 15,000 to 25,000 clones, around 25% of which are singletons. Treatment of any kind had been given to no patient before thyroid surgery. Sequencing was carried out using blood. These receptor sequences come from a male donor with papillary thyroid cancer or a benign thyroid nodule (not recorded which). Some clones in this sample may be carry-over from other donors' samples.

The chain links TRBV5-1 to TRBJ1-2, with 7 positions matching TRBD1. The CDR3 contains 14 residues. Germline CDR1 SGHRS, CDR2 YFSETQ. Trimming took 5 bases from V and 4 from J; bases not matched to a gene: 8. CDR3 in amino acids: CASSPDRLGYGYTF. In DNA form, the CDR3 reads TGCGCCAGCAGTCCGGACAGGTTGGGCTATGGCTACACCTTC.

In its sample, this clone ranks as medium-sized (0.01 to 0.1%). J is TRBJ1-6 and V is TRBV28, with D hard to call. Per the germline V gene, CDR1 is MDHEN and CDR2 is SYDVKM. CDR3 length: 15 residues. The V and J ends lost 4 bases and 8 bases respectively, with 15 bases between them. Here the CDR3 DNA reads TGTGCCAGCAGTTCAACCCCGCCGGAGTATTCACCCCTCCACTTT. Its protein product is CASSSTPPEYSPLHF.

This clone came up many times. This may arise from a read error, as a much more abundant clone is one base away. This rearrangement joins TRBV6-5 to TRBJ1-4, with D unclear. This CDR3 has 14 residues. Germline CDR1 reads MNHEY; CDR2 reads SVGAGI. V dropped 11 bases and J dropped 5 bases, with 18 bases sitting between them. The CDR3 DNA reads as TGTGCCGGCGTCCTTCAGTGGAGCAATGAAAAACTGTTTTTT. This sequence encodes CAGVLQWSNEKLFF.

A note on this clone: The germline gene is not matched at one end of the junction; a read error may be the cause. The chain links TRBV6-5 to TRBJ2-7, with unresolved D. The CDR3 spans 13 residues. Germline CDR1 is MNHEY and CDR2 is SVGAGI. The CDR3 bases are TGTGCCAGCAATTACGTACAGTCCTACGAGCAGTACTTC. The encoded protein is CASNYVQSYEQYF.

This clone appeared many times. The V gene is TRBV29-1, the J gene TRBJ2-1, with TRBD2 matching over 13 bases. Germline CDR1 and CDR2: SQVTM and ANQGSEA. CDR3 size: 13 residues. With V trimmed by 6 bases and J by 7 bases, 3 bases remained unmatched. CDR3 sequence (DNA): TGCAGCGTCGGGGGACTAGCGGGGAATGAGCAGTTCTTC. Translated: CSVGGLAGNEQFF.

This clone appeared many times. The chain couples TRBV14 to TRBJ2-5; D is uncertain. Trimming removed 4 bases at V and 4 bases at J, with 13 bases between. Germline V gene sequence: CDR1 SGHDN, CDR2 FVKESK. This CDR3 comprises 14 residues. CDR3 bases: TGTGCCAGCAGCCCGAGGTCGACCCTAGAGACCCAGTACTTC. It encodes CASSPRSTLETQYF. Full variable domain (remainder filled in from reference TRBV14 and TRBJ2-5): EAGVTQFPSHSVIEKGQTVTLRCDPISGHDNLYWYRRVMGKEIKFLLHFVKESKQDESGMPNNRFLAERTGGTYSTLKVQPAELEDSGVYFCASSPRSTLETQYFGPGTRLLVL.